Presented here are 5 T cell receptor beta chains from one specimen sequenced in a study of Graves' ophthalmopathy and Graves' hyperthyroidism. RNA served as the template for amplifying TCR beta CDR3 regions. HTBI-primed first-round RT-PCR preceded second-round multiplex PCR. Via MiXCR, TCRdb re-called the multiplex PCR reads, giving one row per CDR3 protein. This sample has about 740,000 distinct CDR3 sequences, with 35% to 50% found just once. The sequenced sample was peripheral blood. These receptors all stem from an adult man with Graves' ophthalmopathy.

This clonotype was counted between two and nine times. The gene calls are TRBV25-1 and TRBJ2-2; 13 bases are shared with TRBD2. The CDR3 loop spans 19 amino acids. V lost 6 bases to trimming and J lost 5 bases; unmatched junction nucleotides: 15. Per germline, CDR1 MGHDK and CDR2 SYGVNS. The CDR3 sequence is CASSRGLAGESVWTGELFF. The CDR3 DNA reads as TGTGCCAGCAGCCGAGGACTAGCGGGAGAGTCAGTTTGGACCGGGGAGCTGTTTTTT. Using reference TRBV25-1 and TRBJ2-2 for the parts outside the CDR3, the full variable domain is EADIYQTPRYLVIGTGKKITLECSQTMGHDKMYWYQQDPGMELHLIHYSYGVNSTEKGDLSSESTVSRIRTEHFPLTLESARPSHTSQYLCASSRGLAGESVWTGELFFGEGSRLTVL.

This clonotype was detected only a few times. V and J are TRBV2 and TRBJ1-1; D gene uncertain. This CDR3 has 14 residues. Between the trimmed V and J ends, which lost 8 bases and 1 base, there was a span of 14 bases. Germline assignment: CDR1 SNHLY and CDR2 FYNNEI. For the CDR3, the DNA is TGTGCCAGCGTTGACGGGTACCCGAACACTGAAGCTTTCTTT. Amino acid sequence: CASVDGYPNTEAFF.

This clonotype was counted between two and nine times. The chain couples TRBV7-2 to TRBJ1-5; 9 bases match TRBD1. Germline V CDR1 and CDR2: SGHTA, FQGNSA. V shed 5 bases and J 4 bases; nucleotides not matched to a gene: 6. The CDR3 totals 15 residues. The CDR3 here is CASSQQGAWNQPQHF. The CDR3 coding sequence is TGTGCCAGCAGCCAACAGGGGGCATGGAATCAGCCCCAGCATTTT.

The sample holds many counts of this clonotype. This chain joins TRBV25-1 and TRBJ1-5; perhaps TRBD1 as D (6 bases). V dropped 7 bases and J dropped 4 bases, with 14 bases sitting between them. The CDR3 totals 14 residues. The germline gives CDR1 MGHDK, CDR2 SYGVNS. The CDR3 reads CASTFLRGNQPQHF. The CDR3 DNA sequence: TGTGCCAGCACCTTCCTCAGGGGTAATCAGCCCCAGCATTTT.

The V and J genes are TRBV25-1 and TRBJ1-2, with D possibly being TRBD1 (5 bases). The CDR3 length is 16 residues. The germline gives CDR1 MGHDK, CDR2 SYGVNS. Between the trimmed V and J ends, which lost 6 bases and 4 bases, there was a span of 21 bases. Written as DNA, the CDR3 is TGTGCCAGCAGCTTGGCCGGGAAGAGGGGTGGCTATGGCTACACCTTC. It yields the protein CASSLAGKRGGYGYTF.